This TCR beta chain was captured by sequencing in a study of shared clonotypes between healthy human individuals. Study-wide results and caveats: For sorted subsets, rarefaction showed incomplete sequencing despite large depth. Non-shared clonotypes were found to have lower generation probabilities than the clonotypes that were shared by all four of the sorted-subset donors.

Splitting of CD4+ cells produced CD45RA+ naive and CD45RA-negative memory subsets. Method: immunoSEQ multiplex PCR; TCRdb's copy keeps in-frame clones and lacks some. The sample shows roughly 1,600,000 clones, about 98.5% of them seen only once. Only one count was recorded for this clone. Its antigen is undetermined. The clonotype originates from a man in his thirties or forties in good health. The sample taken for sequencing was naive CD4+ T cells sorted from blood. Subset in this sample: CD45RA+ positively selected.

Here the CDR3 reads CASRLRTPDTQYF. The CDR3 DNA follows: TGTGCCAGCAGACTAAGAACACCGGATACGCAGTATTTT. This chain links TRBV27 with TRBJ2-3; no firm D call. The CDR3 has 13 residues. Germline V gene lookup returns CDR1 MNHEY and CDR2 SMNVEV (reference sequence). The V gene lost 6 bases and the J gene lost 6 bases, with 13 bases spanning the gap.